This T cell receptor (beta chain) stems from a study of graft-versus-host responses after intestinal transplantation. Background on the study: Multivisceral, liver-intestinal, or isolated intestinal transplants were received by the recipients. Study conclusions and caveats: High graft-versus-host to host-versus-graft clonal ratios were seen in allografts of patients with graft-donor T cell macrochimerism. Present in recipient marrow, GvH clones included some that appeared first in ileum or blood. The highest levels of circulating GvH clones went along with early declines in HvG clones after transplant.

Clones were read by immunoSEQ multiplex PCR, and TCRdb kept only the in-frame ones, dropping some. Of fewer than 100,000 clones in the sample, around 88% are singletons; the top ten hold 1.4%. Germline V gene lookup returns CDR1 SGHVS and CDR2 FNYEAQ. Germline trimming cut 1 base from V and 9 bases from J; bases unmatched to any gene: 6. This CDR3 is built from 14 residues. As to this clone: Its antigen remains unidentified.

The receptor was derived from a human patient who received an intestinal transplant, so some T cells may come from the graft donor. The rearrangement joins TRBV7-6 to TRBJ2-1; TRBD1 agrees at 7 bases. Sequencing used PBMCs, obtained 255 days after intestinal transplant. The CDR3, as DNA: TGTGCCAGCAGCTTAGAAACAGGGGTCGTTGAGCAGTTCTTC. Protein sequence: CASSLETGVVEQFF.